Presented here are 9 T cell receptor beta chains from one specimen sequenced in a study of cytomegalovirus exposure and HLA in healthy donors. PCR involved 60 Vbeta and 13 Jbeta primers. The method was immunoSEQ multiplex PCR; TCRdb's version includes in-frame clones alone and lacks a portion of them. The data show 120,000 to 150,000 clones, 80% to 85% seen once. Input material: PBMCs. The receptors were gathered from a male donor in good health and CMV-seronegative.

The rearrangement uses TRBV7-9 and TRBJ2-1; 10 bases align to TRBD1. Germline V gene lookup returns CDR1 SEHNR and CDR2 FQNEAQ (reference sequence). V trimming: 2 bases; J trimming: 8 bases; junction bases outside the gene matches: 9. The CDR3 has 16 residues. CDR3 coding DNA: TGTGCCAGCAGCTTACTGGGACAGGGGATAGCGGATGAGCAGTTCTTC. Translation gives CASSLLGQGIADEQFF. Full variable domain (outside the CDR3, taken from reference TRBV7-9 and TRBJ2-1): DTGVSQNPRHKITKRGQNVTFRCDPISEHNRLYWYRQTLGQGPEFLTYFQNEAQLEKSRLLSDRFSAERPKGSFSTLEIQRTEQGDSAMYLCASSLLGQGIADEQFFGPGTRLTVL.

Points on this clone: At one end, the junction sequence differs from germline, possibly due to a read error. The chain's CDR3 is CSSSSNSRRRGPGSYGYTF. For the CDR3, the DNA is TGTTCCAGCAGCTCCAATAGTCGGCGAAGGGGGCCTGGAAGCTATGGCTACACCTTC. The rearrangement joins TRBV7-9 to TRBJ1-2; 7 bases are a match to TRBD1. CDR3 size: 19 residues. Germline-derived CDR1 and CDR2 are SEHNR and FQNEAQ (reference sequence).

This rearrangement joins TRBV9 to TRBJ1-5; TRBD1 agrees at 7 bases. Unmatched junction bases numbered 9, after V lost 4 bases and J lost 5 bases. In germline, CDR1 is SGDLS, CDR2 YYNGEE. The CDR3 loop spans 15 amino acids. CDR3 protein: CASSLTGERYQPQHF. The CDR3 coding sequence is TGTGCCAGCAGCTTAACAGGGGAGCGTTATCAGCCCCAGCATTTT.

The V call is TRBV30, the J call TRBJ2-1; TRBD2 aligns across 9 bases. Germline lookup yields CDR1 GTSNPN and CDR2 SVGIG (reference sequence). J gave up 9 bases and V 1 base, and 7 bases lay outside the gene matches. The CDR3 runs to 14 residues. CDR3 bases: TGTGCCTGGAGTGCCCTGTCAGCGGGGGGTGAGCAGTTCTTC. Its protein product is CAWSALSAGGEQFF.

The rearrangement uses TRBV29-1 and TRBJ2-2, with 7 bases fitting TRBD2. From germline, CDR1 is SQVTM and CDR2 ANQGSEA. The CDR3 is 13 residues long. Trimming took 2 bases from V and 6 from J; bases not matched to a gene: 3. CDR3 bases: TGCAGCGTTGAAAAGACTAGCCCCGGGGAGCTGTTTTTT. Protein: CSVEKTSPGELFF.

This clone appeared once. V and J are TRBV6-5 and TRBJ1-1; a possible D gene is TRBD1 (6 bases). The CDR3 consists of 13 residues. Germline lookup yields CDR1 MNHEY and CDR2 SVGAGI. Trimming left V 8 bases short and J 6 bases short, with 16 bases between. CDR3 coding DNA: TGTGCCAGCTTATCCGTAGGGGGACCTGAAGCTTTCTTT. Translation: CASLSVGGPEAFF.

This chain uses TRBV14 with TRBJ1-2; TRBD1 aligns across 8 bases. Trimming removed 1 base from V and 2 bases from J; junction bases left unmatched: 6. There are 16 residues in the CDR3. Germline assignment: CDR1 SGHDN and CDR2 FVKESK. CDR3 in DNA: TGTGCCAGCAGCCAAGGGACAGGGCTGTGGAACTATGGCTACACCTTC. It is translated as CASSQGTGLWNYGYTF.

This clone has a handful of counts. The V gene is TRBV10-2, the J gene TRBJ1-4, with D perhaps matching TRBD1 (6 bases). In germline, CDR1 is WSHSY, CDR2 SAAADI. Trimming took off 4 bases at V and 7 bases at J, with 16 bases between the two ends. The CDR3 is 15 amino acids. For the CDR3, the DNA is TGCGCCAGCAGTGCAGGGGAAAGTGGGAGTGAAAAACTGTTTTTT. Translated, it gives CASSAGESGSEKLFF.

The table lists this clone with a count of one. The chain couples TRBV27 to TRBJ2-7; 11 nucleotides match TRBD2. J was trimmed by 4 bases and V by 5 bases; bases with no gene match: 7. Per germline, CDR1 MNHEY and CDR2 SMNVEV (reference sequence). This CDR3 has 15 residues. In DNA form, the CDR3 reads TGTGCCAGCAGTGTCAGACTAGCGGGAATTTACGAGCAGTACTTC. Translating gives CASSVRLAGIYEQYF.